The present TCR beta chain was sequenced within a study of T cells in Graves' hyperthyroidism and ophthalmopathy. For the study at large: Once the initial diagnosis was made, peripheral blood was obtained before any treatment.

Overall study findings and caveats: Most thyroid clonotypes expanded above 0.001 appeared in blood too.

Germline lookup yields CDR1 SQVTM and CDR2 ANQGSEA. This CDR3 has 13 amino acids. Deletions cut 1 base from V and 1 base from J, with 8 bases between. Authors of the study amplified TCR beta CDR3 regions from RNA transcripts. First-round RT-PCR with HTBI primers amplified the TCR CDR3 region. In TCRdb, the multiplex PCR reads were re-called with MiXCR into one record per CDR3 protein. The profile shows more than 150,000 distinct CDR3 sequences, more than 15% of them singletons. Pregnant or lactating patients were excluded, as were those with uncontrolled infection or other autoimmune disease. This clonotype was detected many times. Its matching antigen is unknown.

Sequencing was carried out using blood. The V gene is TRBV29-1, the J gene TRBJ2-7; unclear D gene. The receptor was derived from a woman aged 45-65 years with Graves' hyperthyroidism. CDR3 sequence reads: CSVEVAASYEQYF. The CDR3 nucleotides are TGCAGCGTTGAAGTAGCAGCATCCTACGAGCAGTACTTC.